These 8 T cell receptor beta chains were sequenced from one sample in a study of cytomegalovirus exposure and HLA in healthy donors. Data came from immunoSEQ multiplex PCR; TCRdb stores just in-frame clones and leaves some out. This repertoire shows 350,000 or so clones, 70% to 90% found once; its top ten account for 0.84%. Sample: PBMCs. The receptors were sampled from a woman aged 18-35 years in good health and CMV-seronegative.

The rearrangement uses TRBV25-1 and TRBJ2-1; D remains unclear. Germline V gives CDR1 MGHDK, CDR2 SYGVNS. This CDR3 contains 13 residues. Trimming stripped 8 bases from V and 0 bases from J, with 8 bases between. The CDR3 here is CASSGSSYNEQFF. The CDR3 nucleotides are TGTGCCAGCTCCGGGTCCTCCTACAATGAGCAGTTCTTC. The full variable domain, its missing parts supplied by reference TRBV25-1 and TRBJ2-1, is EADIYQTPRYLVIGTGKKITLECSQTMGHDKMYWYQQDPGMELHLIHYSYGVNSTEKGDLSSESTVSRIRTEHFPLTLESARPSHTSQYLCASSGSSYNEQFFGPGTRLTVL.

V usage is TRBV28 and J usage is TRBJ2-5; perhaps TRBD2 as D (6 bases). Trimming left V 5 bases short and J 7 bases short, with 8 bases between. This CDR3 has 11 amino acids. CDR1 is MDHEN and CDR2 is SYDVKM in the germline V gene. CDR3 coding DNA: TGTGCCAGCAGTATCGGGGGGACCCAGTACTTC. This gives the protein CASSIGGTQYF.

This clone has a single count. The chain uses TRBV4-3 and TRBJ1-2; 7 positions agree with TRBD1. This CDR3 has 17 amino acids. The V segment lost 5 bases and the J segment 2 bases; nucleotides outside the gene matches: 14. CDR1 LGHNA and CDR2 YSLEER come from the germline V gene. CDR3 sequence reads: CASSDSARPTGNYGYTF. In nucleotides, the CDR3 is TGCGCCAGCAGCGACTCTGCTCGGCCGACAGGGAACTATGGCTACACCTTC.

This chain links TRBV28 with TRBJ2-7; TRBD1 matches at 7 bases. With V trimmed by 5 bases and J by 2 bases, 6 bases remained unmatched. The CDR3 spans 14 residues. Germline CDR1 and CDR2: MDHEN and SYDVKM. DNA of the CDR3: TGTGCCAGCAGTACGACGGGACAGACCTACGAGCAGTACTTC. This translates into CASSTTGQTYEQYF.

This sequence joins TRBV6-6 and TRBJ2-4; 7 bases are shared with TRBD1. The CDR3 runs to 12 residues. Germline CDR1 reads MNHNY; CDR2 reads SVGAGI (reference sequence). V lost 11 bases to trimming and J lost 8 bases; unmatched junction nucleotides: 9. The CDR3 protein is CASRQGSDIQYF. As DNA, the CDR3 is TGTGCCTCACGACAGGGTTCGGACATTCAGTACTTC.

The CDR3 spells CASSLGRAGQETQYF. Here the CDR3 DNA reads TGTGCCAGCAGTTTAGGGCGGGCGGGACAAGAGACCCAGTACTTC. V is TRBV6-5 and J is TRBJ2-5; perhaps TRBD2 as D (6 bases). This CDR3 region has 15 residues. The germline CDR1 and CDR2 sequences are MNHEY and SVGAGI. Trimming took off 4 bases at V and 2 bases at J, with 14 bases between the two ends.

The V gene is TRBV6-6, the J gene TRBJ2-3; D is possibly TRBD1 (5 bases). This CDR3 is 15 amino acids long. Germline lookup yields CDR1 MNHNY and CDR2 SVGAGI (reference sequence). V dropped 6 bases and J dropped 0 bases, with 13 bases sitting between them. The CDR3 bases are TGTGCCAGCAGGGACCGACAGACTAGCACAGATACGCAGTATTTT. Its translation: CASRDRQTSTDTQYF.

V and J are TRBV27 and TRBJ2-1; tentatively, D is TRBD2 (6 bases). CDR3 length: 15 residues. Germline V lookup: CDR1 MNHEY, CDR2 SMNVEV (reference sequence). V lost 8 bases and J 0 bases, leaving 14 bases between the germline ends. CDR3 protein: CASGTGVSSYNEQFF. The CDR3 bases are TGTGCCAGCGGAACGGGGGTGAGCTCCTACAATGAGCAGTTCTTC.